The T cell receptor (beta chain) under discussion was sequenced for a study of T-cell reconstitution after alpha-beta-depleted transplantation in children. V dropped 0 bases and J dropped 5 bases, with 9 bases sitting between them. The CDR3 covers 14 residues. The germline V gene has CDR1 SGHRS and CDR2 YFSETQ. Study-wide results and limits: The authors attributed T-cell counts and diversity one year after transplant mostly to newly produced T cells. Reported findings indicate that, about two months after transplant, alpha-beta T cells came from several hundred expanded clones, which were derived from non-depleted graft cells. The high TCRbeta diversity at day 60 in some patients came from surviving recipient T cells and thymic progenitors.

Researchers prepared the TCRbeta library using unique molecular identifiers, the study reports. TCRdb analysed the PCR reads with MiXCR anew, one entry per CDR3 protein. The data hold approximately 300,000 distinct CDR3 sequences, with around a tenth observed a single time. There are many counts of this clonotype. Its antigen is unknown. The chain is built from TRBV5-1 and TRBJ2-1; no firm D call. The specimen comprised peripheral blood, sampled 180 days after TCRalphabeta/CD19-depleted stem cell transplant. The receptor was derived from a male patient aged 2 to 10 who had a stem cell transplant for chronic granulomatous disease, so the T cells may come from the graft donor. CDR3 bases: TGCGCCAGCAGCTTGGCAGTAACCAACAATGAGCAGTTCTTC. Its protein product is CASSLAVTNNEQFF.